This TCR beta chain originates from a study of tumor and adjacent non-tumor tissue in lung cancer. The germline V gene encodes CDR1 MNHNY and CDR2 SVGAGI (reference sequence). There are 14 residues in the CDR3. Regarding this clonotype: A read error may produce the germline difference seen at one junction end.

RNA was extracted from bulk tissue without any cell sorting. This non-tumor lung sample came from over 3 cm beyond the tumor edge. A modified ARM-PCR protocol with three rounds of nested PCR amplified TCRbeta. TCRdb reprocessed the multiplex PCR reads via MiXCR and lists one record per CDR3 protein. The profile shows 75,000 to 90,000 distinct CDR3 sequences, about 77% of them singletons. Sequencing was performed on distant non-tumor lung tissue. This clonotype originated in a woman in her forties or fifties with non-small cell lung cancer. The chain carries TRBV6-6 and TRBJ2-3; 7 bases fit TRBD1. The CDR3, as DNA: TGTGTCAGCACCGGGGACAGTACCACAGGTACGCAGTATTTT. Its protein product is CVSTGDSTTGTQYF.